Listed here is a single T cell receptor (beta chain). The sample comes from a study of cytomegalovirus exposure and HLA in healthy donors. J gave up 3 bases and V 0 bases, and 2 bases lay outside the gene matches. This CDR3 comprises 15 residues. Germline V gives CDR1 SGHTA, CDR2 FQGNSA. Vbeta (60) and Jbeta (13) primers were used in the PCR. Generated by immunoSEQ multiplex PCR, the TCRdb table keeps only in-frame clones and is missing some. The sample carries under 120,000 clones, 79% recorded once. J is TRBJ2-3 and V is TRBV7-2; 8 bases line up with TRBD2. The sequence derives from a woman between 40 and 50 years old in good health and CMV-seronegative. The sample consisted of PBMCs. CDR3 loop: CASSLAGLVTDTQYF. The CDR3 bases are TGTGCCAGCAGCTTAGCGGGACTAGTTACAGATACGCAGTATTTT. Full variable domain (remainder filled in from reference TRBV7-2 and TRBJ2-3): GAGVSQSPSNKVTEKGKDVELRCDPISGHTALYWYRQSLGQGLEFLIYFQGNSAPDKSGLPSDRFSAERTGGSVSTLTIQRTQQEDSAVYLCASSLAGLVTDTQYFGPGTRLTVL.